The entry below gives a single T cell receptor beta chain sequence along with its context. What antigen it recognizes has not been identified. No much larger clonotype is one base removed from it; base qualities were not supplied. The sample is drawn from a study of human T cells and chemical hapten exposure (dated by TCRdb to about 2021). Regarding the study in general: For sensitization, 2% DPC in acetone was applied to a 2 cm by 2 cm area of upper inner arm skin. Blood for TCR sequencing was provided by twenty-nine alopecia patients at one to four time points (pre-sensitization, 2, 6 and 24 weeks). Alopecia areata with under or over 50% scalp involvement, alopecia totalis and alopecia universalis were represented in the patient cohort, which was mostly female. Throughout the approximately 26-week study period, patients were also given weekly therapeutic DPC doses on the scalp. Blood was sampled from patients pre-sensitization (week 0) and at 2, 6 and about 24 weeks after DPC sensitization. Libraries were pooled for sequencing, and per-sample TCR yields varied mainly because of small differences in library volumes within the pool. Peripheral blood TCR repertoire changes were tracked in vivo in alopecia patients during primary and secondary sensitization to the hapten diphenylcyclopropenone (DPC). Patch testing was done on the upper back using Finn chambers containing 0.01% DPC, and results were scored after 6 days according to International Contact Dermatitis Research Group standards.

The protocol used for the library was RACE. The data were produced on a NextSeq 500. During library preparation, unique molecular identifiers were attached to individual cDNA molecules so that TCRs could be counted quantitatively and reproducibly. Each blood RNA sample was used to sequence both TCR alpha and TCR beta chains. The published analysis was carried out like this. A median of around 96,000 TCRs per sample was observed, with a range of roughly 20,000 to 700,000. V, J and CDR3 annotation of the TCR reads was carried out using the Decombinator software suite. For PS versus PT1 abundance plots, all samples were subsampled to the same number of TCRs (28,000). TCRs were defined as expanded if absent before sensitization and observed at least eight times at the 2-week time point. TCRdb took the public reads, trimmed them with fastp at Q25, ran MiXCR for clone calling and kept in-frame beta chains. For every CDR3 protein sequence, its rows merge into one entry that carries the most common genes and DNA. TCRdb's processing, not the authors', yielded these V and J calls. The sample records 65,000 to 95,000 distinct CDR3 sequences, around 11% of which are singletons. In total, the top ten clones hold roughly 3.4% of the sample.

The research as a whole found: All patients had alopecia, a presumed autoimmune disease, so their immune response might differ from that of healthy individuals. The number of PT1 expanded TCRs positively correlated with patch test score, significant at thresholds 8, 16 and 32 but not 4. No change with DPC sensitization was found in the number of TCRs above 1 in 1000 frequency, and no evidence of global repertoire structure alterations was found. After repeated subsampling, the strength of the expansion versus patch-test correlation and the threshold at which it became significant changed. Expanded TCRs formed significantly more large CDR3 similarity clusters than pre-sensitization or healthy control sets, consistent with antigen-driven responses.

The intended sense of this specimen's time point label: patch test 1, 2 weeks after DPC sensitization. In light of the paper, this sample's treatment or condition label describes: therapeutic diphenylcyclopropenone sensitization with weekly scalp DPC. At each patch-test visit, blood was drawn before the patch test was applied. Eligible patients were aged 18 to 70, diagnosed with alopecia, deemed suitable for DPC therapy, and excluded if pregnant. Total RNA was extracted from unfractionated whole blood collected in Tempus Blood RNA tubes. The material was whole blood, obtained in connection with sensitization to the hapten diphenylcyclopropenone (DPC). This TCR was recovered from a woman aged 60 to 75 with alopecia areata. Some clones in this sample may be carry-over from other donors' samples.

The DNA sequence reads TGTGCCATCAGTGCCGCAGGGAACACTGAAGCTTTCTTT. The resulting protein is CAISAAGNTEAFF. The chain joins TRBV10-3 to TRBJ1-1, with the D gene not confidently named. V is clipped by 4 bases and J by 1 base, and the sequence between their germline boundaries is 7 bases long. The germline V gene sets CDR1 to ENHRY and CDR2 to SYGVKD. The CDR3 spans 13 residues, from the cysteine through the phenylalanine. The only DNA kept is the CDR3, 39 bases in frame from the first base.